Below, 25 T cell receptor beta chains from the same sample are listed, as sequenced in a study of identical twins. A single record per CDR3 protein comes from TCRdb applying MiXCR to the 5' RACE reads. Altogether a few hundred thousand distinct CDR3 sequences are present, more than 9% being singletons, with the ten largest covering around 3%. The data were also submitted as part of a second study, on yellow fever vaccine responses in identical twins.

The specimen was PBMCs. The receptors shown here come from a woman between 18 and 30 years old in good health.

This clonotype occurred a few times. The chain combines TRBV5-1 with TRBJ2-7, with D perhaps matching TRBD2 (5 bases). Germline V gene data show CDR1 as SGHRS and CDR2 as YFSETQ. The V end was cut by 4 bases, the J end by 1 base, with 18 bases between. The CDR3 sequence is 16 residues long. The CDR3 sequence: CASSREGSQSSYEQYF. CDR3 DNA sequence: TGCGCCAGCAGCCGGGAAGGCAGTCAGAGTTCCTACGAGCAGTACTTC. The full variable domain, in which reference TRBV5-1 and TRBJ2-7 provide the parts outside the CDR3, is KAGVTQTPRYLIKTRGQQVTLSCSPISGHRSVSWYQQTPGQGLQFLFEYFSETQRNKGNFPGRFSGRQFSNSRSEMNVSTLELGDSALYLCASSREGSQSSYEQYFGPGTRLTVT.

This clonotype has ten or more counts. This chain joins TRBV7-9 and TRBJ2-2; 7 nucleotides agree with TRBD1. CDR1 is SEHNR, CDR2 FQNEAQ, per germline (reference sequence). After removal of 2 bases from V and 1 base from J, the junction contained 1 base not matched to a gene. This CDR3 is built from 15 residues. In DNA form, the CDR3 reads TGTGCCAGCAGCTTATGGGACAGGAACACCGGGGAGCTGTTTTTT. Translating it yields CASSLWDRNTGELFF.

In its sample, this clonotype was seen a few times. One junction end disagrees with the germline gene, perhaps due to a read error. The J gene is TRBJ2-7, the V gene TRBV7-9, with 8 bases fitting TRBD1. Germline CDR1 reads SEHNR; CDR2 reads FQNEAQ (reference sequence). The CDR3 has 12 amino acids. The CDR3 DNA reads TGTGCCAGCAGCTTAGGCGGGGACAGGTTGTTCTTC. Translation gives CASSLGGDRLFF.

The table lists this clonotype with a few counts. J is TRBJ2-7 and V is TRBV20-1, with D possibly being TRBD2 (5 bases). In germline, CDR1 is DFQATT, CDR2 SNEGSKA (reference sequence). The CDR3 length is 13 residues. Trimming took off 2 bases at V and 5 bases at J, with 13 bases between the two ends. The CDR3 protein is CSARRGNTNEQYF. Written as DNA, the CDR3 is TGCAGTGCTAGAAGAGGGAACACAAACGAGCAGTACTTC.

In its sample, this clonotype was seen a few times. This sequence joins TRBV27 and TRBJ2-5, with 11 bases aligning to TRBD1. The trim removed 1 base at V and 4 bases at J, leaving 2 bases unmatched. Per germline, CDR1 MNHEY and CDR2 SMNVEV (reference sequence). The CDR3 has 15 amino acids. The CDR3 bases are TGTGCCAGCAGTTTATACGGACAGGGGGCAGAGACCCAGTACTTC. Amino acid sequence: CASSLYGQGAETQYF.

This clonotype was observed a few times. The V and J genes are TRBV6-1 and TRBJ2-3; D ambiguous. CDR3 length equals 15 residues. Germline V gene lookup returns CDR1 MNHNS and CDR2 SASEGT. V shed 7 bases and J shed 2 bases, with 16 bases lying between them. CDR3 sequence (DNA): TGTGCCAGCACGACGGTATTAGCTCCCACAGATACGCAGTATTTT. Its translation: CASTTVLAPTDTQYF.

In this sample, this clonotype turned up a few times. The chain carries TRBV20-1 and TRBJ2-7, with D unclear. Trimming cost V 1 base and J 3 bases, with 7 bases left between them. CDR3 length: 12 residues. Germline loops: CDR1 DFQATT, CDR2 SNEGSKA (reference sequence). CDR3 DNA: TGCAGTGCTAGAGCTCTAGGCTACGAGCAGTACTTC. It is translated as CSARALGYEQYF.

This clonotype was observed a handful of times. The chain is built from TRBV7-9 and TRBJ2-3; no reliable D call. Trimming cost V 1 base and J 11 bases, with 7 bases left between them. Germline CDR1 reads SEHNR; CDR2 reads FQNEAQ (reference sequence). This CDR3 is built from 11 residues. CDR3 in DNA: TGTGCCAGCAGCTTAGGGACCCTGCAGTATTTT. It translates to CASSLGTLQYF.

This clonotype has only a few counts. The DNA of the CDR3 is TGCAGTGCCCGGCCGTTGACTAGCGGAGCAGATACGCAGTATTTT. Residues: CSARPLTSGADTQYF. The chain joins TRBV20-1 to TRBJ2-3; the match to TRBD2 covers 9 bases. The V gene's germline CDR1 is DFQATT and CDR2 SNEGSKA (reference sequence). This CDR3 spans 15 amino acids. J was trimmed by 4 bases and V by 6 bases; bases with no gene match: 11.

CDR3 sequence reads: CASSLKVLNTEAFF. The CDR3 bases are TGTGCCAGCAGTTTAAAGGTTTTGAACACTGAAGCTTTCTTT. The J gene is TRBJ1-1, the V gene TRBV27; D uncertain. CDR1 and CDR2 from the germline V gene are MNHEY and SMNVEV (reference sequence). Trimming took off 2 bases at V and 0 bases at J, with 7 bases between the two ends. The CDR3 is 14 residues long.

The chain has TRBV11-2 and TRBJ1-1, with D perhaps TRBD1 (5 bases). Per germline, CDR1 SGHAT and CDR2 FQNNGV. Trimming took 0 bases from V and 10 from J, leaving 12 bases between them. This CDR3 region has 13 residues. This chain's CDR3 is CASSLDWTQGAFF. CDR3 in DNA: TGTGCCAGCAGCTTAGATTGGACCCAGGGAGCTTTCTTT.

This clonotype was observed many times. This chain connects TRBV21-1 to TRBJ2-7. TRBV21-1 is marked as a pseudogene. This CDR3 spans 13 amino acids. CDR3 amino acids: CASSKDLGYEQYF. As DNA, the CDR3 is TGTGCCAGCAGCAAAGATCTCGGCTACGAGCAGTACTTC.

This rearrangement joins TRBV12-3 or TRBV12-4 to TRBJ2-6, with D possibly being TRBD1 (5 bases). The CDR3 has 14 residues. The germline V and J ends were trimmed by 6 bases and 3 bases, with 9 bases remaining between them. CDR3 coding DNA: TGTGCCAGCAGGCCAGGGCGTGGGGCCAACGTCCTGACTTTC. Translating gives CASRPGRGANVLTF.

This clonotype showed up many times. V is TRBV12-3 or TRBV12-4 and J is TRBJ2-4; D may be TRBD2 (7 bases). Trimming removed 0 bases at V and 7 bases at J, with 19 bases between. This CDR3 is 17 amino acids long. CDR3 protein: CASSLAGRGSSGNIQYF. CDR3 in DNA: TGTGCCAGCAGTTTAGCTGGGAGGGGGTCGTCTGGGAACATTCAGTACTTC.

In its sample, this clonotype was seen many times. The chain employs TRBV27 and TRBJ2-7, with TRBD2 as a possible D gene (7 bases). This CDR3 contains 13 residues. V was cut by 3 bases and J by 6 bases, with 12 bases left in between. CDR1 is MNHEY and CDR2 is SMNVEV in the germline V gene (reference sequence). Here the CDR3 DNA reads TGTGCCAGCAGTTTTGGGGGGGCCTCCGAGCAGTACTTC. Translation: CASSFGGASEQYF.

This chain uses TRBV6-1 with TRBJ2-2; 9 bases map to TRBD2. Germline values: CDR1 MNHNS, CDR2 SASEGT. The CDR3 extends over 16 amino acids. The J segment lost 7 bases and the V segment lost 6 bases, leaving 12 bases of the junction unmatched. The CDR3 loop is CASRPNSGSQSGELFF. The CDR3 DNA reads TGTGCCAGCAGACCCAATAGCGGGAGTCAGAGCGGGGAGCTGTTTTTT.

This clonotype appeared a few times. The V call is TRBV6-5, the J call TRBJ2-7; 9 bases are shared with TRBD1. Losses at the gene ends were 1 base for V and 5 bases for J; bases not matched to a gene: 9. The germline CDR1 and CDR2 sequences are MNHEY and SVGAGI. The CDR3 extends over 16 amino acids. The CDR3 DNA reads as TGTGCCAGCAGTTACTATTCTCGCCGGGACAGGGACGAGCAGTACTTC. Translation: CASSYYSRRDRDEQYF.

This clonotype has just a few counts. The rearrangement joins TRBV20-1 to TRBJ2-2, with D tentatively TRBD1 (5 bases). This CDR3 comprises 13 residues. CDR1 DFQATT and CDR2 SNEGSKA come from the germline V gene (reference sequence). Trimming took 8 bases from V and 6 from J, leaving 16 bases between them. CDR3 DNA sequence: TGCAGTATCATGGGGCTTCGCCCCGGGGAGCTGTTTTTT. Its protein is CSIMGLRPGELFF.

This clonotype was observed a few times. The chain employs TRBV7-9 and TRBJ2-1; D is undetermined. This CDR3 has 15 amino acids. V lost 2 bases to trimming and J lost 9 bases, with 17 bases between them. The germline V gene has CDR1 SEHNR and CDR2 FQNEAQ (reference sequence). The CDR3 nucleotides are TGTGCCAGCAGCTTAATTTCGGTGGTTAGTGGTGAGCAGTTCTTC. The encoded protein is CASSLISVVSGEQFF.

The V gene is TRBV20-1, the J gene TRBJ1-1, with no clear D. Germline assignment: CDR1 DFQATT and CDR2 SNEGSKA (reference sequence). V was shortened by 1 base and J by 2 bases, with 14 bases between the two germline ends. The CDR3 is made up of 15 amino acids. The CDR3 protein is CSARAPIGLNTEAFF. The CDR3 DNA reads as TGCAGTGCTAGAGCGCCGATAGGGCTCAACACTGAAGCTTTCTTT.

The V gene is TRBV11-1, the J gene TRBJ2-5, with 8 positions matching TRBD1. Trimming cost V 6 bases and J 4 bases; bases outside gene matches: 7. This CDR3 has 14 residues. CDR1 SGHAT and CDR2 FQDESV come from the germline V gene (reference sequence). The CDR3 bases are TGTGCCAGCAGGCCCAACAGGGGGAGAGAGACCCAGTACTTC. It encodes CASRPNRGRETQYF.

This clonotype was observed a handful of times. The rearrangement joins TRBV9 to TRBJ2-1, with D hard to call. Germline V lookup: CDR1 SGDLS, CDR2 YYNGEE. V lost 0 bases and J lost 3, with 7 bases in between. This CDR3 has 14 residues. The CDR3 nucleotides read TGTGCCAGCAGCGTAGATGGGGTCTACAATGAGCAGTTCTTC. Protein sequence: CASSVDGVYNEQFF.

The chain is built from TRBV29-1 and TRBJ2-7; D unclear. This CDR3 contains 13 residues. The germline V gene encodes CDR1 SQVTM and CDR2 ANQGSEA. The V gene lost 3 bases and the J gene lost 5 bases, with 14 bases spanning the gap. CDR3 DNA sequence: TGCAGCGTTGAGGGGTTAGCCGCTCACGAGCAGTACTTC. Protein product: CSVEGLAAHEQYF.

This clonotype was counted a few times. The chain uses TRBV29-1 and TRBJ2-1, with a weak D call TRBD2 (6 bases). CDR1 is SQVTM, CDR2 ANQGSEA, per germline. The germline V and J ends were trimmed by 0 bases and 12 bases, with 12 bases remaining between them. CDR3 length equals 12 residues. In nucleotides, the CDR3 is TGCAGCGTTGAAGACCGCGGGGTAGGGCAGTTCTTC. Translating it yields CSVEDRGVGQFF.

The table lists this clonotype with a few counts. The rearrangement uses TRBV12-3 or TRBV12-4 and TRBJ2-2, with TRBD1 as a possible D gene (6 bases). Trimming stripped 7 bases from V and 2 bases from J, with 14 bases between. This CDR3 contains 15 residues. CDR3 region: CASMSPGTNTGELFF. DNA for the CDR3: TGTGCCAGCATGTCCCCAGGGACAAACACCGGGGAGCTGTTTTTT.